Given below is one T cell receptor beta chain in context. Its specificity is not known. The data are from a study of vaccination and CD4 T cells after COVID-19. Once obtained from cultured CD4+ T cells, the DNA was sequenced using the Oncomine TCR Beta short-read assay. Cultures of CD4+ T cells served as the source for extracting genomic DNA. Each CDR3 protein is one row after TCRdb ran MiXCR on the PCR reads. The data show about 12,000 distinct CDR3 sequences, 27% seen once. Treatment given: 10-day PBMC culture with coronavirus spike peptide pools or control peptides (ViraFEST assay). Half the medium was exchanged for fresh IL-2 medium on days 3 and 7. The sequenced sample was CD4+ T cells from blood, cultured in vitro, obtained before SARS-CoV-2 vaccination. This clonotype was sampled from a human donor who received a COVID-19 vaccine.

The CDR3 DNA follows: TGCGCCAGCAGCGCCCCAGCCCAAAGCGTAATCCTAGAGACCCAGTACTTC. As protein: CASSAPAQSVILETQYF. The rearrangement uses TRBV10-2 and TRBJ2-5; D ambiguous. From germline, CDR1 is WSHSY and CDR2 SAAADI. Trimming removed 6 bases at V and 4 bases at J, with 24 bases between. The CDR3 has 17 amino acids.